Below are 10 T cell receptor beta chains sequenced from a single sample in a study of OX40 agonist ivuxolimab in advanced cancers. Measured with immunoSEQ multiplex PCR; TCRdb has only the in-frame clones, and not every one. The table has 15,000 to 20,000 clones, 70% to 90% seen once; the top ten hold 55% to 85%. Sequenced here: CD4+ or CD8+ T cells sorted from blood, sampled in a trial of the OX40 agonist ivuxolimab. The origin of the receptors is an adult with an advanced solid tumor such as melanoma, head and neck, liver or kidney cancer.

This rearrangement joins TRBV29-1 to TRBJ2-7, with TRBD1 matching 8 bases. The V and J ends lost 3 bases and 0 bases, in that order; junction bases with no gene match: 1. Germline CDR1 SQVTM, CDR2 ANQGSEA. There are 13 residues in the CDR3. CDR3 nucleotides: TGCAGCGTTGAGGACAGGGCCTCCTACGAGCAGTACTTC. Translating it yields CSVEDRASYEQYF.

This clone occurred a few times. CDR3 nucleotide sequence: TGTGCCAGCAGCCAAGGGGGGACAGTCCATGAGCAGTTCTTC. Protein product: CASSQGGTVHEQFF. The gene calls are TRBV14 and TRBJ2-1; 7 positions agree with TRBD1. This CDR3 spans 14 amino acids. V lost 1 base and J lost 8; bases outside the gene matches: 5. The germline V gene encodes CDR1 SGHDN and CDR2 FVKESK.

CDR3 DNA sequence: TGTGCCAGCAGTGAAGGGACTCCTAAGGGGGGGGCGGATACGCAGTATTTT. This translates into CASSEGTPKGGADTQYF. This chain joins TRBV27 and TRBJ2-3; possibly TRBD2 for D (7 bases). V lost 5 bases and J 6 bases, leaving 24 bases between the germline ends. The CDR3 is 17 amino acids. Germline V CDR1 and CDR2: MNHEY, SMNVEV (reference sequence).

V gene TRBV13 combines with J gene TRBJ1-2, with TRBD1 identical over 8 bases. The germline gives CDR1 PRHDT, CDR2 FYEKMQ (reference sequence). The CDR3 runs 14 residues. The J segment lost 6 bases and the V segment lost 6 bases, leaving 9 bases of the junction unmatched. CDR3 nucleotides: TGTGCCAGCAGACCTCAGGGGGCGCCGGATGGCTACACCTTC. It yields the protein CASRPQGAPDGYTF.

This clone was recorded once. The J gene is TRBJ2-7, the V gene TRBV7-9, with 9 positions matching TRBD1. Per germline, CDR1 SEHNR and CDR2 FQNEAQ (reference sequence). There are 13 residues in the CDR3. V gave up 5 bases and J gave up 3 bases; unmatched junction bases: 2. The CDR3 DNA is TGTGCCAGCAGCCTGACAGGGGGCTACGAGCAGTACTTC. Residues: CASSLTGGYEQYF.

The chain joins TRBV5-1 to TRBJ1-1; D is ambiguous. The CDR3 is 14 amino acids. Trimming removed 0 bases from V and 0 bases from J, with 6 bases in between. Germline CDR1 reads SGHRS; CDR2 reads YFSETQ. CDR3: CASSLDLLNTEAFF. The CDR3, as DNA: TGCGCCAGCAGCTTGGATCTGTTGAACACTGAAGCTTTCTTT.

J is TRBJ1-5 and V is TRBV5-1; 7 positions match TRBD1. This CDR3 contains 15 residues. Trimming removed 4 bases from V and 3 bases from J; junction bases left unmatched: 7. Germline CDR1 SGHRS, CDR2 YFSETQ. CDR3 residues: CASSRTGEYNQPQHF. As DNA, the CDR3 is TGCGCCAGCAGCCGTACAGGGGAATACAATCAGCCCCAGCATTTT.

This clone has just a few counts. The gene calls are TRBV25-1 and TRBJ1-3; D gene ambiguous. This CDR3 region has 10 residues. V dropped 10 bases and J dropped 3 bases, with 4 bases sitting between them. Germline CDR1 reads MGHDK; CDR2 reads SYGVNS. Written as DNA, the CDR3 is TGTGCCACTCATGGAAACACCATATATTTT. As protein: CATHGNTIYF.

V is TRBV2 and J is TRBJ2-7; 9 bases line up with TRBD1. The CDR3 consists of 16 residues. The J segment lost 5 bases and the V segment lost 3 bases, leaving 11 bases of the junction unmatched. The germline V gene has CDR1 SNHLY and CDR2 FYNNEI. The CDR3 protein is CASSEIYGQGSDEQYF. CDR3 nucleotides: TGTGCCAGCAGTGAGATCTATGGACAGGGGTCCGACGAGCAGTACTTC.

V gene TRBV4-1 combines with J gene TRBJ2-7; TRBD2 is a possible D gene (6 bases). The germline V gene has CDR1 MGHRA and CDR2 YSYEKL. This CDR3 has 16 residues. V was clipped by 1 base and J by 3 bases, with 16 bases between them. CDR3 nucleotide sequence: TGCGCCAGCAGCCAAGTACCGGGAGCAAGAAACTACGAGCAGTACTTC. Protein sequence: CASSQVPGARNYEQYF.